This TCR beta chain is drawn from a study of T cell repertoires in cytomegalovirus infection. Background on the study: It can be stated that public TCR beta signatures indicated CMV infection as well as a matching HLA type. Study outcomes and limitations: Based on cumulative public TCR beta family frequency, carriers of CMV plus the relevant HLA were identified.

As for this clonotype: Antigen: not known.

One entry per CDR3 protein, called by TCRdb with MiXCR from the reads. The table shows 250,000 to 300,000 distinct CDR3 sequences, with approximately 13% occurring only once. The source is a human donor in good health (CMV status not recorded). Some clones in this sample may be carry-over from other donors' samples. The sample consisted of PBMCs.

CDR3 DNA: TGTGCCAGCAGCTTAACCGGTGCTAGGGGACAGTTCTTC. It yields the protein CASSLTGARGQFF. This chain connects TRBV7-3 to TRBJ2-1; D is perhaps TRBD1 (5 bases). V was shortened by 0 bases and J by 13 bases, with 13 bases between the two germline ends. The CDR3 contains 13 residues. CDR1 and CDR2 (germline): SGHTA, FQGTGA.